This T cell receptor beta chain is from a study of blood T cell repertoires in COVID-19. The table came from immunoSEQ multiplex PCR; TCRdb's copy has only in-frame clones and leaves some out. Of 270,000 or so clones listed, 81% are singletons. CDR3 length: 17 amino acids. Trimming cost V 1 base and J 0 bases; bases outside gene matches: 5. Germline CDR1 LNHNV, CDR2 YYDKDF (reference sequence). This clone was recorded only once. This TCR was sampled from a woman in her sixties with active or convalescent COVID-19. Sequenced input: peripheral blood. The chain has TRBV15 and TRBJ2-3; TRBD2 aligns across 9 bases. The CDR3 coding sequence is TGTGCCACCAGCAGAGGCGGCACTAGCGGGAGCACAGATACGCAGTATTTT. It translates to CATSRGGTSGSTDTQYF.